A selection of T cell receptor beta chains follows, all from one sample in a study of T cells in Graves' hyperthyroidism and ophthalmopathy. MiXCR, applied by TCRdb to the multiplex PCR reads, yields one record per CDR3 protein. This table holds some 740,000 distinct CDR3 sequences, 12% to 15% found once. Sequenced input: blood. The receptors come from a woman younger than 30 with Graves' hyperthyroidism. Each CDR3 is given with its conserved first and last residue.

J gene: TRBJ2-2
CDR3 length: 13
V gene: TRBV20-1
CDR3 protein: CSARGTNTGELFF

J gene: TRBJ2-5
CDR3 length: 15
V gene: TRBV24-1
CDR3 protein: CATSDPAGQGETQYF

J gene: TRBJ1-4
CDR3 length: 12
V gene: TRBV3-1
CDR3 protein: CASSSQREKLFF

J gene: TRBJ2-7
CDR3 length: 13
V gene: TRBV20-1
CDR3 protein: CNVTGDGTYEQYF

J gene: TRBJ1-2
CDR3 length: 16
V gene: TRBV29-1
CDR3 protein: CSVEIVSPPGDYGYTF

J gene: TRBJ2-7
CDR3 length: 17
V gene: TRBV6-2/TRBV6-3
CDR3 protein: CASSGRLAGPLRYEQYF

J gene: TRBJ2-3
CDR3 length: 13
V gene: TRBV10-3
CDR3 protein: CAISGDTTDTQYF

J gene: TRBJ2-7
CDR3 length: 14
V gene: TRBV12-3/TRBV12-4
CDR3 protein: CASSFGRRGYEQYF

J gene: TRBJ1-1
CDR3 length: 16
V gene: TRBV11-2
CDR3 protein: CASSLVRDRVNTEAFF

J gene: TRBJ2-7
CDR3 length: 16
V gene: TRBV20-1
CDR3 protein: CSARVGLAGVLYEQYF

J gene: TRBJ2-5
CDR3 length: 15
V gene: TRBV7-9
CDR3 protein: CASSSSGQGIETQYF

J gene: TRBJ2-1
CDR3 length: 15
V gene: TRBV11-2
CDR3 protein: CASSSYRGGYNEQFF

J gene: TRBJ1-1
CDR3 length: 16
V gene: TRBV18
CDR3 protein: CASSRGQGRIDTEAFF

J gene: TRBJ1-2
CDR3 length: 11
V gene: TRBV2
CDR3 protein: CASYGACGYTF

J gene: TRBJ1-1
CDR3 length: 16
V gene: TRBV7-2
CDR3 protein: CASSSGQGGGNTEAFF

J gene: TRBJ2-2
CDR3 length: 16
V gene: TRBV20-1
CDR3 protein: CSARDSRGRNTGELFF

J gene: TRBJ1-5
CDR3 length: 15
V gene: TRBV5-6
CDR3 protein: CASSLGGPSNQPQHF

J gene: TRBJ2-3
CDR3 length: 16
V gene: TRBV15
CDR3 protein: CATSRGLARFTDTQYF

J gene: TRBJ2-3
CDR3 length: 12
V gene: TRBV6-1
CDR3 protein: CASTTGSDTQYF

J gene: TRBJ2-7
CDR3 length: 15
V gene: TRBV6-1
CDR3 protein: CASSSPGAGTYEQYF

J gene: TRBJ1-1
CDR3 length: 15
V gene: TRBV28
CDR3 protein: CASTRQRTMNTEAFF

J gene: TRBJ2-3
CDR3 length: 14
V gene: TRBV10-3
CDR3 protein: CAIRRDTYTDTQYF

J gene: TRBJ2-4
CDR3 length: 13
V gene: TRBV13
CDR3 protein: CASSLGTRNPQYF

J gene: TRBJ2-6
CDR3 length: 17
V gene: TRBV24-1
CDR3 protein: CATSDPPREAGANVLTF

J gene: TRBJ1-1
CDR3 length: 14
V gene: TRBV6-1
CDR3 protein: CASSLDRGSTEAFF